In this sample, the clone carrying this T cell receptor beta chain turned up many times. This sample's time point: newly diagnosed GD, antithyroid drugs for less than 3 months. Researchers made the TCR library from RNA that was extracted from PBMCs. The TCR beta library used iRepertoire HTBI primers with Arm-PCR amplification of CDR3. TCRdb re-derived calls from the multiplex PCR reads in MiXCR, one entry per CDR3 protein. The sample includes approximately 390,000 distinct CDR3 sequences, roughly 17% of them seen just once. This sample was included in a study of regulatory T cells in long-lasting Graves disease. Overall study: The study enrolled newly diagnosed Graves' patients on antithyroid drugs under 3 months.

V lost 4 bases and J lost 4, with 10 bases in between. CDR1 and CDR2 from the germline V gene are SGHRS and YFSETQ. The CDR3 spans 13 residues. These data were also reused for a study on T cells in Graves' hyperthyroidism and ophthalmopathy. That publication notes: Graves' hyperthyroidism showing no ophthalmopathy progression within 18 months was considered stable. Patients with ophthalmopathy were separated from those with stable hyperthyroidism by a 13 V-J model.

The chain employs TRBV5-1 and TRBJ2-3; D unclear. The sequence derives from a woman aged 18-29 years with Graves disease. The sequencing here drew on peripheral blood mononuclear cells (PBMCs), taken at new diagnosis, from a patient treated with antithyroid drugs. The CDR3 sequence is CASSGNGADTQYF. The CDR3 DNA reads TGCGCCAGCAGCGGCAATGGGGCAGATACGCAGTATTTT.